A single T cell receptor beta chain is shown here with its context. Its cognate antigen is unknown. This sample is part of a study of long-term antiretroviral therapy in people with HIV. The study's findings and limits: Diversity measured after ART increased yet remained under transplant donor controls.

With survey level as its setting, the immunoSEQ assay was v3.0. Here immunoSEQ multiplex PCR was the method, and the copy in TCRdb shows in-frame clones only, minus some. The sample includes 20,000 to 25,000 clones, roughly 88% of them seen just once. No fewer than two post-ART and no fewer than one pre-ART PBMC samples existed for each donor. Cryopreserved PBMC, at roughly 0.85-11 million per sample, were present before DNA extraction. Germline V gene sequence: CDR1 MDHEN, CDR2 SYDVKM. The CDR3 is 12 amino acids. The germline V and J ends were trimmed by 6 bases and 6 bases, with 11 bases remaining between them.

V gene TRBV28 combines with J gene TRBJ1-1, with D possibly being TRBD1 (5 bases). The input for sequencing was unsorted PBMCs, taken 0.1 years before starting antiretroviral therapy. This clonotype was obtained from a man aged 18-30 years with HIV. CDR3 loop: CASRRDLAEAFF. CDR3 DNA sequence: TGTGCCAGCAGGCGGGACCTGGCTGAAGCTTTCTTT.